This T cell receptor (beta chain) is from a study of T cells after yellow fever vaccination. Study observations and caveats: Compared with primary, the secondary response was weaker and peaked at day 5, not 15. The booster response re-showed most primary clones: around 95% CD4, approximately 85% CD8.

Details on this clonotype: The antigen is unknown.

The study made its TCR cDNA through 5'RACE template switching. That step introduced a universal primer site along with UMIs. TCRdb re-called the 5' RACE reads through MiXCR, storing one row per CDR3 protein. The sample has some 300,000 distinct CDR3 sequences; around a tenth are singletons. V was clipped by 6 bases and J by 1 base; unmatched bases: 23. The CDR3 contains 21 residues. This sequence originates from a man younger than 30 who received the YFV17D yellow fever vaccine. The V gene is TRBV12-3 or TRBV12-4, the J gene TRBJ1-5, with TRBD1 matching 8 bases. The source material was CD4+ T cells sorted from PBMCs, sampled 45 days after the yellow fever booster vaccination. The CDR3 sequence is CASSETLPRDRPDGSNQPQHF. CDR3 nucleotide sequence: TGTGCCAGCAGCGAAACCCTTCCTAGGGACAGGCCTGATGGAAGCAATCAGCCCCAGCATTTT.